The table lists the clone carrying this T cell receptor beta chain with a few counts. The antigen remains unidentified. Healthy donors had no documented immune events, such as infections, while sampled. The CDR3 is 15 amino acids. The V and J ends lost 8 bases and 2 bases respectively, with 13 bases between them. Germline CDR1 is MNHEY and CDR2 is SMNVEV (reference sequence). This record belongs to a study of identifying expanded T cells in peripheral blood. Findings of the study overall: Across healthy donors, higher total template counts meant significantly greater roughly 2-week count variance. Approximately 1.2 clones differed between technical replicates, versus approximately 16 and 19 over time.

The assay was immunoSEQ multiplex PCR, and TCRdb's table has in-frame clones only and misses some. Of some 120,000 clones in the sample, about four fifths were seen once. The specimen was blood. J is TRBJ1-6 and V is TRBV27, with D unresolved. The clonotype was recovered from a person aged 18 to 75 in good health. The DNA of the CDR3 is TGTGCCAGCCATAGAGGGATCGCCTATAATTCACCCCTCCACTTT. As protein: CASHRGIAYNSPLHF.